Listed below are T cell receptor beta chains from one sample, sequenced in a study of blood T cell repertoires in COVID-19. The assay was immunoSEQ multiplex PCR, and TCRdb's table has in-frame clones only and misses some. The repertoire holds 280,000 or so clones, 75% to 90% seen once, with approximately 2% in the top ten. The specimen sequenced was peripheral blood. The receptors here all came from a woman in her twenties or thirties who had recovered from COVID-19. CDR3s include the opening cysteine and the closing phenylalanine or tryptophan. A D gene is named only where the DNA matches it firmly. The size field is filled for only some rows; it gives once, few, many or a size class.

>.|TRBJ1-6|.|TRBV5-6
CASSLVGTRDSPLHF
TGTGCCAGCAGCTTGGTCGGGACACGGGATTCACCCCTCCACTTT
>.|TRBJ1-6|.|TRBV7-2
CASSLRALGDSPLHF
TGTGCCAGCAGTCTCAGGGCACTGGGTGATTCACCCCTCCACTTT
>.|TRBJ1-4|TRBD1|TRBV28
CASSFGTALEKLFF
TGTGCCAGCAGTTTTGGGACAGCACTTGAAAAACTGTTTTTT
>few|TRBJ2-1|TRBD2|TRBV12-3/TRBV12-4
CASSLRWGGEQFF
TGTGCCAGCAGTTTAAGGTGGGGGGGTGAGCAGTTCTTC
>.|TRBJ2-7|.|TRBV28
CASSREGGYEQYF
TGTGCCAGCAGTCGAGAGGGCGGCTACGAGCAGTACTTC
>.|TRBJ2-7|.|TRBV28
CASIKLAGAYEQYF
TGTGCCAGCATTAAACTAGCCGGAGCCTACGAGCAGTACTTC
>once|TRBJ1-6|.|TRBV6-5
CASSYDSNSPLHF
TGTGCCAGCAGTTACGACAGCAATTCACCCCTCCACTTT
>.|TRBJ1-4|.|TRBV5-1
CASSLFEPSNEKLFF
TGCGCCAGCAGCTTGTTTGAGCCTTCTAATGAAAAACTGTTTTTT
>.|TRBJ2-7|TRBD2|TRBV5-4
CASSTSVEQYF
TGTGCCAGCAGCACTAGCGTCGAGCAGTACTTC
>.|TRBJ2-1|TRBD2|TRBV7-6
CASSGDMMTSGDEQFF
TGTGCCAGCAGCGGGGATATGATGACTAGCGGGGATGAGCAGTTCTTC
>.|TRBJ1-5|TRBD1|TRBV28
CASRPTGRRDQPQHF
TGTGCCAGCAGACCGACAGGGCGGAGGGATCAGCCCCAGCATTTT
>.|TRBJ1-1|TRBD1|TRBV7-2
CASSSGQGGMNTEAFF
TGTGCCAGCAGCTCGGGACAGGGGGGCATGAACACTGAAGCTTTCTTT
>.|TRBJ2-7|.|TRBV28
CASSLSWYEQYF
TGTGCCAGCAGTTTAAGCTGGTACGAGCAGTACTTC
>.|TRBJ2-3|TRBD1|TRBV3-1/TRBV3-2
CASRRTGPGDTQYF
TGTGCCAGCAGACGGACAGGGCCGGGAGATACGCAGTATTTT
>.|TRBJ2-5|.|TRBV13
CASSLAGVGETQYF
TGTGCCAGCAGCTTAGCGGGAGTGGGGGAGACCCAGTACTTC
>.|TRBJ2-1|TRBD2|TRBV28
CASSLGAGVVNEQFF
TGTGCCAGCAGTTTAGGAGCGGGAGTCGTCAATGAGCAGTTCTTC
>.|TRBJ2-7|.|TRBV6-5
CASSYARRLDSYEQYF
TGTGCCAGCAGTTACGCTCGGCGACTAGACTCCTACGAGCAGTACTTC